The 24 T cell receptor beta chains below all came from one sample that was sequenced in a study of T cells after somatic rescue of genetic block. Here immunoSEQ multiplex PCR was the method, and the copy in TCRdb shows in-frame clones only, minus some. The table has over 95,000 clones, under 95% seen once. Sequencing used peripheral blood mononuclear cells (PBMCs). These receptors all stem from a woman in her late teens or twenties.

About this clone itself: The CDR3 carries no conserved terminal phenylalanine or tryptophan, so it likely arises from a read error. Because the CDR3's place on the DNA is in doubt, the DNA is left out and the CDR3 is given as listed by TCRdb. This chain links TRBV14 with TRBJ2-7. The CDR3 region is 8 residues in length, termini included. Germline CDR1 is SGHDN and CDR2 is FVKESK. The CDR3 loop reads CASSQVDR.

The gene calls are TRBV20-1 and TRBJ1-2; D unresolved. This CDR3 is built from 11 residues. Deletions cut 1 base from V and 3 bases from J, with 3 bases between. Germline values: CDR1 DFQATT, CDR2 SNEGSKA (reference sequence). The CDR3 reads CSARGDYGYTF. As DNA, the CDR3 is TGCAGTGCTAGAGGTGACTATGGCTACACCTTC.

The gene calls are TRBV9 and TRBJ2-3; TRBD2 matches at 13 bases. CDR1 SGDLS and CDR2 YYNGEE come from the germline V gene. J was trimmed by 0 bases and V by 4 bases; bases with no gene match: 14. The CDR3 length is 20 residues. The DNA of the CDR3 is TGTGCCAGCAGCCCTCGACTAGCGGGGGGATCCCGTGCTAGCACAGATACGCAGTATTTT. It yields the protein CASSPRLAGGSRASTDTQYF.

This chain links TRBV5-6 with TRBJ2-7; the match to TRBD2 covers 9 bases. The CDR3 consists of 16 residues. V dropped 4 bases and J dropped 4; count of bases not matched to a gene: 12. Looked up from germline, CDR1 is SGHDT and CDR2 is YYEEEE. CDR3 nucleotide sequence: TGTGCCAGCAGCCTAAGGACTAGCGCCGGACGGTACGAGCAGTACTTC. Translating gives CASSLRTSAGRYEQYF.

The rearrangement links TRBV20-1 to TRBJ2-1; a possible D gene is TRBD1 (5 bases). The length of the CDR3 is 11 residues. Trimming stripped 5 bases from V and 7 bases from J, with 9 bases between. Germline V gives CDR1 DFQATT, CDR2 SNEGSKA (reference sequence). CDR3 sequence (DNA): TGCAGTGCTCAAGGGGTGAATGAGCAGTTCTTC. Residues: CSAQGVNEQFF.

The genes are TRBV19 and TRBJ2-7; perhaps TRBD1 as D (6 bases). V shed 8 bases and J shed 3 bases, with 14 bases lying between them. The CDR3 runs to 13 residues. Looked up from germline, CDR1 is LNHDA and CDR2 is SQIVND (reference sequence). The CDR3 DNA reads TGTGCCAGTTCTAGACAGGAGAGCTACGAGCAGTACTTC. Amino acid sequence: CASSRQESYEQYF. Complete variable domain (other parts from reference TRBV19 and TRBJ2-7): DGGITQSPKYLFRKEGQNVTLSCEQNLNHDAMYWYRQDPGQGLRLIYYSQIVNDFQKGDIAEGYSVSREKKESFPLTVTSAQKNPTAFYLCASSRQESYEQYFGPGTRLTVT.

The chain employs TRBV2 and TRBJ2-7; the match to TRBD2 covers 7 bases. The CDR3 spans 15 residues. In germline, CDR1 is SNHLY, CDR2 FYNNEI. With 7 bases clipped from V and 0 bases from J, the junction kept 9 bases outside the gene matches. Written as DNA, the CDR3 is TGTGCCAGCATTCAACTAGCGCCCAGCTCCTACGAGCAGTACTTC. Translation: CASIQLAPSSYEQYF.

The rearrangement links TRBV27 to TRBJ2-7; perhaps TRBD1 as D (5 bases). Germline V gene lookup returns CDR1 MNHEY and CDR2 SMNVEV (reference sequence). The CDR3 covers 11 residues. Trimming left V 4 bases short and J 6 bases short, with 7 bases between. CDR3 amino acids: CASSSGFEQYF. CDR3 DNA sequence: TGTGCCAGCAGTTCAGGGTTCGAGCAGTACTTC.

The V call is TRBV21-1, the J call TRBJ2-1; the tabulated D call, TRBD2, remains unverified against the DNA. TRBV21-1 is given as a pseudogene. There are 14 residues in the CDR3. The CDR3 coding sequence is TGTGCCACCCCTAAAACTGGCTCCTACAATGAGCAGTTCTTC. This encodes CATPKTGSYNEQFF.

This rearrangement joins TRBV7-2 to TRBJ1-1; D ambiguous. Germline CDR1 and CDR2: SGHTA and FQGNSA. The CDR3 contains 14 residues. The V end lost 0 bases, the J end lost 2 bases, and 7 bases lay between the germline ends. The CDR3 is CASSLAGVNTEAFF. CDR3 in DNA: TGTGCCAGCAGCTTAGCGGGCGTTAACACTGAAGCTTTCTTT.

This clone was observed a single time. This chain uses TRBV5-5 with TRBJ2-7; the match to TRBD1 covers 7 bases. The CDR3 is made up of 18 amino acids. The ends lost 2 bases at V and 3 bases at J; junction bases unmatched: 17. Germline CDR1 and CDR2: SGHKS and YYEKEE (reference sequence). The CDR3 loop reads CASSFVRFVGTESYEQYF. The CDR3 DNA reads TGTGCCAGCAGCTTTGTGAGGTTCGTCGGGACAGAGAGCTACGAGCAGTACTTC.

V is TRBV4-3 and J is TRBJ1-4; 8 bases are a match to TRBD1. After removal of 3 bases from V and 8 bases from J, the junction contained 5 bases not matched to a gene. Germline loops: CDR1 LGHNA, CDR2 YSLEER. The CDR3 is made up of 14 amino acids. Here the CDR3 reads CASSQVQGAEKLFF. The CDR3 nucleotides read TGCGCCAGCAGCCAGGTTCAGGGGGCGGAAAAACTGTTTTTT.

The chain combines TRBV6-6 with TRBJ1-3; the D is unclear. Germline values: CDR1 MNHNY, CDR2 SVGAGI (reference sequence). This CDR3 contains 14 residues. V gave up 0 bases and J gave up 4 bases, with 7 bases separating them. CDR3 sequence reads: CASSYSLSGNTIYF. The CDR3 coding sequence is TGTGCCAGCAGTTACTCCCTATCGGGAAACACCATATATTTT.

The chain couples TRBV20-1 to TRBJ2-7; D gene ambiguous. Germline V gives CDR1 DFQATT, CDR2 SNEGSKA (reference sequence). Trimming removed 6 bases from V and 2 bases from J, with 8 bases in between. CDR3 length equals 11 residues. CDR3 amino acids: CSANSAYEQYF. CDR3 DNA: TGCAGTGCCAACAGTGCCTACGAGCAGTACTTC.

The chain employs TRBV30 and TRBJ1-1; maybe TRBD1 (6 bases). V was cut by 4 bases and J by 5 bases, with 11 bases left in between. Germline V lookup: CDR1 GTSNPN, CDR2 SVGIG (reference sequence). The length of the CDR3 is 12 residues. CDR3 in DNA: TGTGCCTGGAACAGGGCGGGGACTGAAGCTTTCTTT. This gives the protein CAWNRAGTEAFF.

This clone was counted a single time. V usage is TRBV4-2 and J usage is TRBJ1-1; D perhaps matches TRBD1 (6 bases). V dropped 4 bases and J dropped 0 bases, with 24 bases sitting between them. CDR1 and CDR2 from the germline V gene are LGHNA and YNFKEQ. The CDR3 totals 19 residues. The CDR3 sequence is CASSLQGGRVGQLNTEAFF. The CDR3 bases are TGTGCCAGCAGCCTCCAAGGGGGGAGAGTTGGACAACTGAACACTGAAGCTTTCTTT.

The rearrangement links TRBV14 to TRBJ1-2; 10 bases match TRBD1. Trimming took 4 bases from V and 4 from J; bases not matched to a gene: 0. Germline V gene data show CDR1 as SGHDN and CDR2 as FVKESK. There are 13 residues in the CDR3. The CDR3 DNA sequence: TGTGCCAGCAGCCGGGACAGGGGCTATGGCTACACCTTC. Its translation: CASSRDRGYGYTF.

The J gene is TRBJ1-2, the V gene TRBV7-9; 7 bases map to TRBD1. This CDR3 contains 14 residues. Germline trimming cut 1 base from V and 1 base from J; bases unmatched to any gene: 0. The V gene's germline CDR1 is SEHNR and CDR2 FQNEAQ (reference sequence). Here the CDR3 reads CASSLDRGNYGYTF. The DNA for the CDR3 is TGTGCCAGCAGCTTAGACAGGGGTAACTATGGCTACACCTTC.

V gene TRBV7-2 combines with J gene TRBJ2-7, with TRBD1 as a possible D gene (6 bases). This CDR3 spans 12 amino acids. Germline V gene lookup returns CDR1 SGHTA and CDR2 FQGNSA. Deletions cut 4 bases from V and 6 bases from J, with 10 bases between. The CDR3 reads CASSSTGREQYF. The CDR3 nucleotides are TGTGCCAGCAGCTCGACAGGCCGCGAGCAGTACTTC.

The chain has TRBV19 and TRBJ2-2; 10 bases are shared with TRBD1. Trimming cost V 4 bases and J 3 bases; bases outside gene matches: 5. The CDR3 extends over 16 amino acids. Germline CDR1 LNHDA, CDR2 SQIVND (reference sequence). CDR3 protein: CASSRRTGGDTGELFF. For the CDR3, the DNA is TGTGCCAGTAGTAGGCGGACAGGGGGAGACACCGGGGAGCTGTTTTTT.

V is TRBV18 and J is TRBJ1-4, with a weak D call TRBD1 (6 bases). The ends were cut back, 5 bases at V and 3 bases at J, with 13 bases in the middle. CDR1 KGHSH and CDR2 LQKENI come from the germline V gene. CDR3 length: 15 residues. The CDR3 nucleotides are TGTGCCAGCTCAGGGACACCCGGACCTAATGAAAAACTGTTTTTT. Translation gives CASSGTPGPNEKLFF.

The chain links TRBV5-5 to TRBJ1-3; D gene uncertain. The CDR3 contains 14 residues. Germline V gene data show CDR1 as SGHKS and CDR2 as YYEKEE (reference sequence). The ends were cut back, 0 bases at V and 4 bases at J, with 8 bases in the middle. The CDR3 is CASSLGGSGNTIYF. The CDR3 DNA reads as TGTGCCAGCAGCTTGGGAGGGTCCGGAAACACCATATATTTT.

This chain connects TRBV7-2 to TRBJ1-6; TRBD1 matches at 11 bases. The CDR3 runs to 16 residues. Germline CDR1 reads SGHTA; CDR2 reads FQGNSA. V gave up 5 bases and J gave up 4 bases; unmatched junction bases: 4. The CDR3 here is CASSPGTGGYNSPLHF. In nucleotides, the CDR3 is TGTGCCAGCAGCCCCGGGACAGGGGGTTATAATTCACCCCTCCACTTT.

This sequence joins TRBV15 and TRBJ1-2; 9 nucleotides line up with TRBD1. With 0 bases clipped from V and 2 bases from J, the junction kept 4 bases outside the gene matches. Germline CDR1 and CDR2: LNHNV and YYDKDF (reference sequence). The CDR3 extends over 16 amino acids. CDR3 coding DNA: TGTGCCACCAGCAGAGATGGGACAGGGAGCAACTATGGCTACACCTTC. This sequence encodes CATSRDGTGSNYGYTF.